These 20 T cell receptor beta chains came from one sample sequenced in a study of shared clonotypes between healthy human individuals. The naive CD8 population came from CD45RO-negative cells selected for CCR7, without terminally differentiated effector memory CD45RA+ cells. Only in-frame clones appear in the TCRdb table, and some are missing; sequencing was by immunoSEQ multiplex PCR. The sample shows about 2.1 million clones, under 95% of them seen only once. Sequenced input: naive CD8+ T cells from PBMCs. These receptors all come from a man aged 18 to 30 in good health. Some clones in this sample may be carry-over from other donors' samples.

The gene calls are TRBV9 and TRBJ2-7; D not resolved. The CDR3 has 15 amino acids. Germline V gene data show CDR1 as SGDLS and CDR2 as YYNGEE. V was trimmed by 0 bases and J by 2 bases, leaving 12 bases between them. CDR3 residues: CASSVASPPTYEQYF. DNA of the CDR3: TGTGCCAGCAGCGTAGCTTCCCCACCTACCTACGAGCAGTACTTC.

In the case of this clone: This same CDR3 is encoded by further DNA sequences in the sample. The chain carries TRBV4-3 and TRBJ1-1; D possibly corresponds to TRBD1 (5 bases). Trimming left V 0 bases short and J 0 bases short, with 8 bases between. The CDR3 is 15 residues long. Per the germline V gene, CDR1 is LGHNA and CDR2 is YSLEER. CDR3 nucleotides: TGCGCCAGCAGCCAAGAGTGGGGACTGAACACTGAAGCTTTCTTT. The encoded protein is CASSQEWGLNTEAFF.

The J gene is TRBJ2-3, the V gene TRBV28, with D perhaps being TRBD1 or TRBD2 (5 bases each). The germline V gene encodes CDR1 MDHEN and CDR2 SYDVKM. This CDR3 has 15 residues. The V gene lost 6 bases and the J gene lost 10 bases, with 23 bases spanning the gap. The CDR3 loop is CASSQIPGTRVPQYF. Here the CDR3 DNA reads TGTGCCAGCAGCCAAATCCCCGGGACCAGGGTTCCGCAGTATTTT.

The DNA of the CDR3 is TGTGCCAGCAGCGTAGGGGCCAGGGCCGAGCGCTACACCTTC. Residues: CASSVGARAERYTF. The gene calls are TRBV9 and TRBJ1-2, with D maybe TRBD1 (5 bases). Germline CDR1 SGDLS, CDR2 YYNGEE. The ends were cut back, 0 bases at V and 9 bases at J, with 15 bases in the middle. CDR3 length: 14 residues.

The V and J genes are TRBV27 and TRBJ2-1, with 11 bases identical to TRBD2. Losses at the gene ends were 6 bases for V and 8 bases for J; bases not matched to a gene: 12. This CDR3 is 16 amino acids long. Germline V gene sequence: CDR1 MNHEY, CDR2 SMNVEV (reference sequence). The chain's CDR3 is CASSYSGRGLTYEQFF. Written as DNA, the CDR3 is TGTGCCAGCAGCTATAGCGGGAGGGGCCTAACATATGAGCAGTTCTTC.

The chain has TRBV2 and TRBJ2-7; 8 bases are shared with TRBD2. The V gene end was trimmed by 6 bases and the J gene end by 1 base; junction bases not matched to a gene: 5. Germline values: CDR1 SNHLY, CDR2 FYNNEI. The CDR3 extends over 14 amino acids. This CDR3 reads CASRSSGMSYEQYF. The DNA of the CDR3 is TGTGCCAGCAGGAGTAGCGGGATGTCCTACGAGCAGTACTTC.

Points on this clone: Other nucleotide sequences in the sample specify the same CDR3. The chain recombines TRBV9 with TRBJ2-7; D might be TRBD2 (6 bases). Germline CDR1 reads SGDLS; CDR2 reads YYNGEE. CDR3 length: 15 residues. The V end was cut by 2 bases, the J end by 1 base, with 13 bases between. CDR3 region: CASSVSSGTSYEQYF. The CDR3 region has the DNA TGTGCCAGCAGCGTGTCTTCCGGGACTTCCTACGAGCAGTACTTC.

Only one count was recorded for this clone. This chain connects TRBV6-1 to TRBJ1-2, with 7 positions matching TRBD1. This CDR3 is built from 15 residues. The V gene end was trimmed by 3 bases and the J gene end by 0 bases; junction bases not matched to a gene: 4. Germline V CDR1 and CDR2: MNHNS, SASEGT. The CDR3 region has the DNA TGTGCCAGCAGTGAGGTACAGGGGACTAACTATGGCTACACCTTC. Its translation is CASSEVQGTNYGYTF.

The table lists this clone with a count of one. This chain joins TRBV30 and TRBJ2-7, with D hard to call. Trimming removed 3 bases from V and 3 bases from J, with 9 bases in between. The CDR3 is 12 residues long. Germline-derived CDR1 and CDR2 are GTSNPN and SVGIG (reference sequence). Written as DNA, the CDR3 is TGTGCCTGGAGCATGACAAGCTACGAGCAGTACTTC. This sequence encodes CAWSMTSYEQYF.

The CDR3 DNA follows: TGTGCCAGCAGTTCCGAGCTCACGAGACGCTACACCTTC. Translated: CASSSELTRRYTF. This chain links TRBV27 with TRBJ1-2; D is ambiguous. Germline V gene data show CDR1 as MNHEY and CDR2 as SMNVEV (reference sequence). The length of the CDR3 is 13 residues. Trimming left V 4 bases short and J 9 bases short, with 15 bases between.

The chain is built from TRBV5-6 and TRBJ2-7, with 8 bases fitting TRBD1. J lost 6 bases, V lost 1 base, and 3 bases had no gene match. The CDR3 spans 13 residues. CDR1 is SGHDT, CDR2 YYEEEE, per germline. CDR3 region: CASSLLQGAEQYF. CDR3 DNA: TGTGCCAGCAGCTTGTTGCAGGGGGCCGAGCAGTACTTC.

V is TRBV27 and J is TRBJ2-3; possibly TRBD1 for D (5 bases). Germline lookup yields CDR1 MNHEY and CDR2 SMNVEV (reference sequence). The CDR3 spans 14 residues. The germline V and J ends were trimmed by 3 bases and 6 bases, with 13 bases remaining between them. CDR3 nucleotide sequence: TGTGCCAGCAGTTTCCAGGGTATATGGGATACGCAGTATTTT. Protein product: CASSFQGIWDTQYF.

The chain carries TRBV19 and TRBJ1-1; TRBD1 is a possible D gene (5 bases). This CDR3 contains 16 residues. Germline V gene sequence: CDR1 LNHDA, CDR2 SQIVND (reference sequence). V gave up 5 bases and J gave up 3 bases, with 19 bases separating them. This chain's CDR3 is CASSYSGAGAYTEAFF. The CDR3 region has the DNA TGTGCCAGTAGTTATTCCGGGGCGGGCGCGTACACTGAAGCTTTCTTT.

CDR3 sequence (DNA): TGTGCCAGCCGGGGGCCAGCTAATGAAAAACTGTTTTTT. It is translated as CASRGPANEKLFF. The chain employs TRBV2 and TRBJ1-4, with D perhaps TRBD1 (6 bases). With 8 bases removed from V and 3 bases from J, the gap between germline ends came to 10 bases. The CDR3 contains 13 residues. Germline lookup yields CDR1 SNHLY and CDR2 FYNNEI.

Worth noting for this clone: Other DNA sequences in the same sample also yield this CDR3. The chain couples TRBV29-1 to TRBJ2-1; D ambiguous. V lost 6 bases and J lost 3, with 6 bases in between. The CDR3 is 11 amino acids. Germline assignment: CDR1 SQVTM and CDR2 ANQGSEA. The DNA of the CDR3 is TGCAGCGTAAGGATCTACAATGAGCAGTTCTTC. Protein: CSVRIYNEQFF.

CDR3 bases: TGTGCCAGCAGTCGACTAGCGGGAGCCGGGGAGCTGTTTTTT. Amino acid sequence: CASSRLAGAGELFF. This sequence joins TRBV5-4 and TRBJ2-2, with 12 bases matching TRBD2. CDR3 size: 14 residues. Trimming removed 5 bases from V and 6 bases from J; junction bases left unmatched: 2. Germline CDR1 is SGHNT and CDR2 is YYREEE (reference sequence).

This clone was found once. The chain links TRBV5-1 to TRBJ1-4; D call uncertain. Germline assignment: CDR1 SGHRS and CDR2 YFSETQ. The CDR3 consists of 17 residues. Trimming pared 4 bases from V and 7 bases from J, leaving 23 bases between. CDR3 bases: TGCGCCAGCAGCCCCGGAATTTTAAGTCGGGTCCCTGAAAAACTGTTTTTT. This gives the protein CASSPGILSRVPEKLFF.

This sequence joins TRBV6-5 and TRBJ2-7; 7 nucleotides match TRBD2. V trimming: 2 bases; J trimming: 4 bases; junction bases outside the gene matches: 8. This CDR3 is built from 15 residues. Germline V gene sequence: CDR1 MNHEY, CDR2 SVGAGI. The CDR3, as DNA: TGTGCCAGCAGTTACGGGGGGGATAGTAGTTACGAGCAGTACTTC. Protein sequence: CASSYGGDSSYEQYF.

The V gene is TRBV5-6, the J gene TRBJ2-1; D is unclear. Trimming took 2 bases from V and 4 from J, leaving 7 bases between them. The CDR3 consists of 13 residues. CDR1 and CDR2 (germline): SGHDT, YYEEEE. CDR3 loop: CASSFSLYNEQFF. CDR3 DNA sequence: TGTGCCAGCAGCTTTTCTCTTTACAATGAGCAGTTCTTC.

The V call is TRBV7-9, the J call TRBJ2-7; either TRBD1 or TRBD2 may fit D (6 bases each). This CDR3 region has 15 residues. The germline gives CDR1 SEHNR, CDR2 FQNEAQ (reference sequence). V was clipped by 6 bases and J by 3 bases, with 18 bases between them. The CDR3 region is CASSQGRGKGYEQYF. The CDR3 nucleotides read TGTGCCAGCAGTCAGGGGCGCGGGAAGGGCTACGAGCAGTACTTC.